What follows are 19 T cell receptor beta chains derived from one specimen sequenced in a study of control samples from healthy donors and cancer patients. Data came from immunoSEQ multiplex PCR; TCRdb stores just in-frame clones and leaves some out. The data contain roughly 80,000 clones, about 88% of them singletons. Source material: blood. All receptors derive from a woman in her forties or fifties in good health.

The J gene is TRBJ2-2, the V gene TRBV5-4; 10 bases align to TRBD2. The V gene end was trimmed by 4 bases and the J gene end by 1 base; junction bases not matched to a gene: 4. This CDR3 comprises 16 residues. The V gene's germline CDR1 is SGHNT and CDR2 YYREEE (reference sequence). CDR3 loop: CASSATSGLNTGELFF. The CDR3 bases are TGTGCCAGCAGCGCGACTAGCGGGTTGAACACCGGGGAGCTGTTTTTT.

The CDR3 loop is CASSLREAGDTQYF. Here the CDR3 DNA reads TGTGCCAGCAGCCTCCGGGAGGCTGGGGATACGCAGTATTTT. The rearrangement uses TRBV3-1 (or the pseudogene TRBV3-2) and TRBJ2-3, with 7 bases identical to TRBD2. The CDR3 loop spans 14 amino acids. The germline CDR1 and CDR2 sequences are LGHDT and YNNKEL (reference sequence). V trimming: 4 bases; J trimming: 6 bases; junction bases outside the gene matches: 7.

The J gene is TRBJ2-5, the V gene TRBV5-3; perhaps D is TRBD1 or TRBD2 (6 bases each). TRBV5-3 is flagged as an ORF with uncertain function. V was shortened by 9 bases and J by 3 bases, with 27 bases between the two germline ends. The CDR3 is 17 amino acids. The CDR3 bases are TGTGCCATCTCACAACGGGGGCCACCCCAGCTCGAAGAGACCCAGTACTTC. Translated, it gives CAISQRGPPQLEETQYF.

The chain combines TRBV7-2 with TRBJ1-6; no clear D. Trimming took 1 base from V and 7 from J, leaving 8 bases between them. The CDR3 length is 14 residues. The germline V gene encodes CDR1 SGHTA and CDR2 FQGNSA. CDR3 sequence (DNA): TGTGCCAGCAGCTTAGAGAGAGGAAATTCACCCCTCCACTTT. Protein product: CASSLERGNSPLHF.

The rearrangement uses TRBV9 and TRBJ1-1; the match to TRBD1 covers 8 bases. V dropped 6 bases and J dropped 5; count of bases not matched to a gene: 9. There are 14 residues in the CDR3. CDR1 and CDR2 (germline): SGDLS, YYNGEE. This CDR3 reads CASTPTGDGTEAFF. CDR3 coding DNA: TGTGCCAGCACCCCGACAGGGGATGGGACTGAAGCTTTCTTT.

The J gene is TRBJ2-3, the V gene TRBV2; D unclear. V was cut by 4 bases and J by 6 bases, with 11 bases left in between. This CDR3 has 13 residues. The germline V gene has CDR1 SNHLY and CDR2 FYNNEI. The CDR3 is CASSVGEFDTQYF. The DNA for the CDR3 is TGTGCCAGCAGTGTCGGAGAATTCGATACGCAGTATTTT.

The chain is built from TRBV18 and TRBJ2-3; no reliable D call. Germline CDR1 KGHSH, CDR2 LQKENI. The CDR3 is 12 residues long. V lost 3 bases and J lost 6, with 7 bases in between. The CDR3 DNA reads as TGTGCCAGCTCACCTTCGGCGGATACGCAGTATTTT. It is translated as CASSPSADTQYF.

The rearrangement uses TRBV7-2 and TRBJ1-1; maybe TRBD1 (5 bases). CDR1 is SGHTA, CDR2 FQGNSA, per germline. Between the trimmed V and J ends, which lost 4 bases and 4 bases, there was a span of 13 bases. This CDR3 is built from 14 residues. The CDR3 protein is CASSSDRWVTEAFF. The CDR3 DNA sequence: TGTGCCAGCAGCTCCGACAGATGGGTCACTGAAGCTTTCTTT.

This chain uses TRBV28 with TRBJ2-1, with 10 bases matching TRBD2. This CDR3 region has 15 residues. Germline CDR1 MDHEN, CDR2 SYDVKM. Trimming removed 6 bases from V and 8 bases from J; junction bases left unmatched: 10. The DNA for the CDR3 is TGTGCCAGCAGCCAAAACCCTAGCGGGGGCGATGAGCAGTTCTTC. It specifies CASSQNPSGGDEQFF.

This rearrangement joins TRBV4-2 to TRBJ2-3; 8 positions match TRBD2. Germline V gene sequence: CDR1 LGHNA, CDR2 YNFKEQ. The CDR3 totals 18 residues. V shed 1 base, J shed 1 base, and the junction held 10 bases outside the gene matches. The CDR3 is CASSQVTGRGAGTDTQYF. The CDR3 nucleotides are TGTGCCAGCAGCCAAGTCACTGGGCGGGGGGCTGGCACAGATACGCAGTATTTT.

The rearrangement uses TRBV19 and TRBJ1-1, with 7 bases aligning to TRBD1. V lost 8 bases to trimming and J lost 3 bases; unmatched junction nucleotides: 9. Looked up from germline, CDR1 is LNHDA and CDR2 is SQIVND (reference sequence). The CDR3 covers 14 residues. CDR3 nucleotides: TGTGCCAGTTCAAACAGGGGAGCTTACACTGAAGCTTTCTTT. This gives the protein CASSNRGAYTEAFF.

The chain combines TRBV7-9 with TRBJ1-3; D gene uncertain. V lost 5 bases and J lost 1, with 18 bases in between. Germline assignment: CDR1 SEHNR and CDR2 FQNEAQ (reference sequence). The length of the CDR3 is 17 residues. CDR3 loop: CASSTPGTRSSGNTIYF. The CDR3 DNA reads TGTGCCAGCAGCACCCCCGGTACCAGAAGTTCTGGAAACACCATATATTTT.

The chain recombines TRBV2 with TRBJ1-6, with 8 positions matching TRBD1. The V and J ends lost 6 bases and 7 bases, in that order; junction bases with no gene match: 5. Germline CDR1 SNHLY, CDR2 FYNNEI. This CDR3 has 14 residues. The CDR3 sequence is CASSTTGGNSPLHF. DNA for the CDR3: TGTGCCAGCAGCACTACAGGGGGGAATTCACCCCTCCACTTT.

The CDR3 reads CASSLNRGDYGYTF. CDR3 in DNA: TGTGCCAGCAGCTTGAACAGGGGAGACTATGGCTACACCTTC. This rearrangement joins TRBV7-2 to TRBJ1-2; TRBD1 matches at 7 bases. Germline CDR1 reads SGHTA; CDR2 reads FQGNSA. This CDR3 has 14 residues. V shed 3 bases and J 3 bases; nucleotides not matched to a gene: 4.

The chain links TRBV7-9 to TRBJ2-1, with 7 bases identical to TRBD2. Germline V gene lookup returns CDR1 SEHNR and CDR2 FQNEAQ (reference sequence). V shed 3 bases, J shed 0 bases, and the junction held 5 bases outside the gene matches. This CDR3 spans 16 amino acids. CDR3 sequence reads: CASSLSGATSYNEQFF. The CDR3 region has the DNA TGTGCCAGCAGCTTGAGCGGGGCCACCTCCTACAATGAGCAGTTCTTC.

The chain couples TRBV19 to TRBJ2-7; D gene uncertain. Between the trimmed V and J ends, which lost 1 base and 1 base, there was a span of 8 bases. The length of the CDR3 is 14 residues. From germline, CDR1 is LNHDA and CDR2 SQIVND (reference sequence). CDR3 bases: TGTGCCAGTAGTATAGGACTCGAGTCCTACGAGCAGTACTTC. Residues: CASSIGLESYEQYF.

The rearrangement joins TRBV1 to TRBJ1-1; the listed D gene, TRBD1, was not tested against the DNA. TRBV1 is an annotated pseudogene. This CDR3 contains 13 residues. CDR3 amino acids: CTSSQDRGTEAFF. The CDR3 DNA reads as TGCACCAGCAGCCAAGACAGGGGCACTGAAGCTTTCTTT.

This chain connects TRBV5-8 to TRBJ1-5, with unresolved D. Germline V lookup: CDR1 SGHTS, CDR2 YDEGEE. The CDR3 contains 15 residues. Trimming pared 1 base from V and 3 bases from J, leaving 11 bases between. CDR3 loop: CASSLSPAYNQPQHF. CDR3 in DNA: TGTGCCAGCAGCTTGTCCCCCGCTTACAATCAGCCCCAGCATTTT.

The chain combines TRBV9 with TRBJ2-2; TRBD1 might be the D (6 bases). The CDR3 spans 15 residues. Trimming removed 3 bases at V and 6 bases at J, with 15 bases between. Germline CDR1 reads SGDLS; CDR2 reads YYNGEE. CDR3 loop: CASSAMNSGAGELFF. In DNA, the CDR3 is TGTGCCAGCAGCGCGATGAACTCAGGGGCCGGGGAGCTGTTTTTT.